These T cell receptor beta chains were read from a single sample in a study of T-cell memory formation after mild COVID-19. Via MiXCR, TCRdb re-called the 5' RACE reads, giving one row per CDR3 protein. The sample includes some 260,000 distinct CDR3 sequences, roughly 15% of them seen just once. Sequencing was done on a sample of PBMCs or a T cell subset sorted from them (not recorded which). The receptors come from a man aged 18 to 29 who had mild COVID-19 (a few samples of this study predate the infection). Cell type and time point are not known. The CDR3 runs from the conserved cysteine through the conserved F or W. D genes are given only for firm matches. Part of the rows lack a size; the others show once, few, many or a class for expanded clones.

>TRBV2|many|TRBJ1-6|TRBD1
CASRDRASSYNSPLHF
TGTGCCAGCAGGGACAGGGCCAGCTCCTATAATTCACCCCTCCACTTT
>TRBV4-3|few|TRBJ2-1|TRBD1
CASSQDWGTGGREQFF
TGCGCCAGCAGCCAAGATTGGGGGACAGGGGGCAGGGAGCAGTTCTTC
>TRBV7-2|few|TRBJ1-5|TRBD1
CASSWDSYNQPQHF
TGTGCCAGCAGCTGGGACAGCTATAATCAGCCCCAGCATTTT
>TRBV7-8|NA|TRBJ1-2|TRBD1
CASSLADRELVGHTF
TGTGCCAGCAGCTTAGCGGACAGGGAGTTAGTGGGTCACACCTTC
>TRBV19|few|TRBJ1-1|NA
CASSLYPRDQNTEAFF
TGTGCCAGTAGTCTCTACCCGAGGGACCAAAACACTGAAGCTTTCTTT
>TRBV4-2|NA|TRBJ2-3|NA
CASSQGVPGPDTQYF
TGTGCCAGCAGCCAGGGGGTCCCGGGACCAGATACGCAGTATTTT
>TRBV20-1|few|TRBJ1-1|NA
CSASLGRNTEAFF
TGCAGTGCTAGTTTAGGCCGGAACACTGAAGCTTTCTTT
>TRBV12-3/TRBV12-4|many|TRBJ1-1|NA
CASSLVGNHEAFF
TGTGCCAGCAGTTTGGTCGGGAACCATGAAGCTTTCTTT
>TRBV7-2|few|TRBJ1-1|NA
CASSFWSGRTEAFF
TGTGCCAGCAGCTTTTGGTCAGGACGTACTGAAGCTTTCTTT
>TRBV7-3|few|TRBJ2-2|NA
CASSLLFPGELFF
TGTGCCAGCAGCTTACTATTTCCCGGGGAGCTGTTTTTT
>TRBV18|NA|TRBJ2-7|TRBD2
CASSAGGQGEQYF
TGTGCCAGCTCGGCGGGGGGGCAGGGCGAGCAGTACTTC
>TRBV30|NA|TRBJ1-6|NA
CAWSVQVGENSPLHF
TGTGCCTGGAGTGTACAAGTCGGAGAGAATTCACCCCTCCACTTT
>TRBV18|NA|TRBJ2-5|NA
CASSPLAEAEETQYF
TGTGCCAGCTCACCGCTCGCAGAAGCGGAAGAGACCCAGTACTTC
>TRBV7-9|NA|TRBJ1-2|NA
CASSLGVLVGYGYTF
TGTGCCAGCAGCTTAGGGGTTTTGGTTGGCTATGGCTACACCTTC
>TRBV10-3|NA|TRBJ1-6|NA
CAISDYGSRNSPLHF
TGTGCCATCAGTGACTATGGCAGCCGGAATTCACCCCTCCACTTT
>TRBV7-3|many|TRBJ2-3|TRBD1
CASRPTGNPAQTQYF
TGTGCCAGCAGACCGACAGGGAACCCCGCCCAGACGCAGTATTTT
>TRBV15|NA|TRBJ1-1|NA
CATSRDKSEVAEAFF
TGTGCCACCAGCAGAGATAAGTCAGAGGTCGCTGAAGCTTTCTTT
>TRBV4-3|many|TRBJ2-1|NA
CASSQEPSAGEQFF
TGCGCCAGCAGCCAAGAGCCTAGCGCGGGTGAGCAGTTCTTC
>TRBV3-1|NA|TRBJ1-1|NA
CASSQDTLLGAFF
TGTGCCAGCAGCCAAGACACACTACTTGGAGCTTTCTTT
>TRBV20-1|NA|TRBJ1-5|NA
CSVPALGNQPQHF
TGCAGTGTCCCGGCGTTGGGCAATCAGCCCCAGCATTTT
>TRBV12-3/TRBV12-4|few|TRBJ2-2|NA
CASSFGGPRTGELFF
TGTGCCAGCAGTTTCGGAGGGCCCCGCACCGGGGAGCTGTTTTTT
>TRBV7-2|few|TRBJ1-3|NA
CASSAVNTIYF
TGTGCCAGCAGCGCTGTAAACACCATATATTTT
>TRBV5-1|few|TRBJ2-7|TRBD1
CASSGDSYYSYEQYF
TGCGCCAGCAGCGGGGACAGCTACTACTCCTACGAGCAGTACTTC
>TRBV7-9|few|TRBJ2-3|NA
CASSPGTFTDTQYF
TGTGCCAGCAGCCCTGGGACGTTCACAGATACGCAGTATTTT
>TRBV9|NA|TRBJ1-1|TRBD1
CASSPRTGSPEAFF
TGTGCCAGCAGCCCTCGGACAGGGAGTCCTGAAGCTTTCTTT
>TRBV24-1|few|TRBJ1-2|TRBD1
CATSETGKYGYTF
TGTGCCACCAGTGAGACAGGGAAATATGGCTACACCTTC
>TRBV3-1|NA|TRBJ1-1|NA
CASSQGEGSTEAFF
TGTGCCAGCAGCCAAGGTGAGGGTTCCACTGAAGCTTTCTTT
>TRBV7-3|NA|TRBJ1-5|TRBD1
CASSFDRGGNQPQHF
TGTGCCAGCAGCTTCGACAGGGGTGGCAATCAGCCCCAGCATTTT
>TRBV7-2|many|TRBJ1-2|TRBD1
CASSFAPGGGGYTF
TGTGCCAGCAGCTTTGCCCCAGGGGGCGGCGGCTACACCTTC
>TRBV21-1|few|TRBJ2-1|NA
CASSKSGAQGSDRGTISSYNEQFF
TGTGCCAGCAGCAAAAGTGGGGCGCAAGGGTCCGACAGGGGCACTATCAGCTCCTACAATGAGCAGTTCTTC
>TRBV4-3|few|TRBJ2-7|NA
CASSRLQGYEQYF
TGCGCCAGCAGCCGCCTACAGGGATACGAGCAGTACTTC
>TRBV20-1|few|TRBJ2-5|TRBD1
CSAQDRGETQYF
TGCAGTGCTCAGGACAGGGGAGAGACCCAGTACTTC
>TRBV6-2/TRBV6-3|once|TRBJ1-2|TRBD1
CASSYSFGTGYGYTF
TGTGCCAGCAGTTACTCGTTCGGGACAGGGTATGGCTACACCTTC
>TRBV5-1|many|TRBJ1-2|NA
CASSLGQIYGYTF
TGCGCCAGCAGCTTGGGGCAGATCTATGGCTACACCTTC
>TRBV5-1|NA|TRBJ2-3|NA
CASSLAVAGSTDTQYF
TGCGCCAGCAGCTTGGCCGTGGCCGGTAGCACAGATACGCAGTATTTT
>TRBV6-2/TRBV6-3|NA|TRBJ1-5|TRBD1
CASSGQEIQPQHF
TGTGCCAGCAGTGGACAGGAGATACAGCCCCAGCATTTT
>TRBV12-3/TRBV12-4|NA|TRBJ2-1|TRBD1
CASSNRGKNNEQFF
TGTGCCAGCAGTAACAGGGGGAAGAACAATGAGCAGTTCTTC
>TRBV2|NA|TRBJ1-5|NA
CATRPSSNQPQHF
TGTGCCACCCGACCGAGTAGCAATCAGCCCCAGCATTTT
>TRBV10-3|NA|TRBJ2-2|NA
CAISDYTGELFF
TGTGCCATCAGTGATTACACCGGGGAGCTGTTTTTT
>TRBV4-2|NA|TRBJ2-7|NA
CASSQSQAPKQYF
TGTGCCAGCAGCCAAAGTCAGGCACCCAAGCAGTACTTC
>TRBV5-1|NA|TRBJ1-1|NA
CASSPTTGAAFF
TGCGCCAGCAGCCCTACGACAGGAGCCGCTTTCTTT
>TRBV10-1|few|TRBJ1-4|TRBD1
CASSVPWPQGAKEKLFF
TGCGCCAGCAGTGTTCCGTGGCCCCAGGGGGCAAAGGAAAAACTGTTTTTT